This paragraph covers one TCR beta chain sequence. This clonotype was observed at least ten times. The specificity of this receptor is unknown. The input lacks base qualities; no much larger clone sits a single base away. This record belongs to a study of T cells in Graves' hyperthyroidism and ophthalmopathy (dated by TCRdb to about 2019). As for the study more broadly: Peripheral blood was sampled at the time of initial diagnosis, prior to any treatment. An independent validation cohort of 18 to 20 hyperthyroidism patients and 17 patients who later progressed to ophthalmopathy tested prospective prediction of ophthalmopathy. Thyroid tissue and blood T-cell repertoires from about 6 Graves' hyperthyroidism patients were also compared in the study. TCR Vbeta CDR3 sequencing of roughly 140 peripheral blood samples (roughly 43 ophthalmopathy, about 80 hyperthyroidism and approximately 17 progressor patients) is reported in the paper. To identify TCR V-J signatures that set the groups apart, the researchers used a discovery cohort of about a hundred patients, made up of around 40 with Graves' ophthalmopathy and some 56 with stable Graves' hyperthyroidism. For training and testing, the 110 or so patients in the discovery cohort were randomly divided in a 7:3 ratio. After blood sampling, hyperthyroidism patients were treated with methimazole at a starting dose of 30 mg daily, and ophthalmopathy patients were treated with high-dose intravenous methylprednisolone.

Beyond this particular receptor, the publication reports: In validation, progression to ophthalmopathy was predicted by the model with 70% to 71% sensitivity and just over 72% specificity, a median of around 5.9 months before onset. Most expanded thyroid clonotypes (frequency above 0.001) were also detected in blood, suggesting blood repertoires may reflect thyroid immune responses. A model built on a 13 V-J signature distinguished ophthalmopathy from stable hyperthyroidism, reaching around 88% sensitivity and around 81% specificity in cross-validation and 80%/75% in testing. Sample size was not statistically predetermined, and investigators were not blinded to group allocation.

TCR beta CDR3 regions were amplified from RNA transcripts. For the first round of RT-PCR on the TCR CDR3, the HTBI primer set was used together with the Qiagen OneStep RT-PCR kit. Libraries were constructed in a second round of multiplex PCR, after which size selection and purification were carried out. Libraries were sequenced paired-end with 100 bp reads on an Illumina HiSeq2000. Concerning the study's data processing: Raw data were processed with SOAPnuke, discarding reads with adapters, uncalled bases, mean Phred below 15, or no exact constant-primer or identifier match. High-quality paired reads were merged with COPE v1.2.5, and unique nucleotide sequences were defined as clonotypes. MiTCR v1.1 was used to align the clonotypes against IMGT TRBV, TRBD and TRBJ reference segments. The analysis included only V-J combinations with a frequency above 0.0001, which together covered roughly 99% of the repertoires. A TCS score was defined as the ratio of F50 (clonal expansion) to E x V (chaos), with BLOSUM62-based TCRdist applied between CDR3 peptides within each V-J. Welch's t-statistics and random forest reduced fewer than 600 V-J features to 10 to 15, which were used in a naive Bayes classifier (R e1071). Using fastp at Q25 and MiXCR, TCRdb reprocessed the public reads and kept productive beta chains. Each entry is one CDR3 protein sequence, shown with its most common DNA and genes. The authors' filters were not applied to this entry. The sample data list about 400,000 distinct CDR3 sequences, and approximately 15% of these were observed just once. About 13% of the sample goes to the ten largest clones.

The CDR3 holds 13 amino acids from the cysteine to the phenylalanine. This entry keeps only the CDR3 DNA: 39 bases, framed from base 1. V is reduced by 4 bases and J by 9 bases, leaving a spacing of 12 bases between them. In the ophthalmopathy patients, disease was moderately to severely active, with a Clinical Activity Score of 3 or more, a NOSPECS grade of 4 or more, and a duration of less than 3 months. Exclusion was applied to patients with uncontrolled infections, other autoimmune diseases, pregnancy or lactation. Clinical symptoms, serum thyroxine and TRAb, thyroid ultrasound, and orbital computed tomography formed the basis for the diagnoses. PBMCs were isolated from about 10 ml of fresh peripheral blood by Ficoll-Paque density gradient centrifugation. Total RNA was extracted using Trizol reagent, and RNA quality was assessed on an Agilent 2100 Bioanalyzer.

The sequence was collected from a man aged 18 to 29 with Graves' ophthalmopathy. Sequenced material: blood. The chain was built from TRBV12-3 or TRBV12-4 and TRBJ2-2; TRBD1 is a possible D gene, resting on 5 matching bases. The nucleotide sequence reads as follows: TGTGCCAGCAGTTCTTTTGGGGCCCGGGAGCTGTTTTTT. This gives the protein CASSSFGARELFF.